The present T cell receptor (beta chain) was sequenced within a study of blood T cell repertoires in COVID-19. Whole-study context: Donors in the United States, Italy and Spain gave samples during acute or convalescent COVID-19. From T cells, B-cell-depleted T cells, or PBMCs came the material, which was cDNA or gDNA.

It was during active infection that Seattle patients were enrolled and then longitudinally followed. Trimming took 1 base from V and 9 from J; bases not matched to a gene: 8. CDR1 is LGHDT, CDR2 YNNKEL, per germline (reference sequence). This CDR3 has 16 amino acids. The table came from immunoSEQ multiplex PCR; TCRdb's copy has only in-frame clones and leaves some out. This table holds some 190,000 clones, approximately 80% found once. Sequenced material: peripheral blood. The chain couples TRBV3-1 (or the pseudogene TRBV3-2) to TRBJ2-1; 11 nucleotides match TRBD1. This TCR came from an elderly woman with COVID-19, enrolled during active disease. The CDR3 sequence: CASSQAPGQGVGEQFF. The DNA for the CDR3 is TGTGCCAGCAGCCAAGCACCGGGACAGGGGGTAGGTGAGCAGTTCTTC.